The present T cell receptor beta chain was sequenced within a study of blood T cell repertoires in COVID-19. Method: immunoSEQ multiplex PCR; TCRdb's copy keeps in-frame clones and lacks some. Altogether some 200,000 clones are present, approximately 84% being singletons, with the ten largest covering roughly 8%. In germline, CDR1 is KGHDR, CDR2 SFDVKD. The CDR3 sequence is 16 residues long. Unmatched junction bases numbered 6, after V lost 2 bases and J lost 5 bases. V and J are TRBV24-1 and TRBJ2-1; TRBD1 agrees at 9 bases. The clonotype was recovered from a woman between 50 and 59 years old with active or convalescent COVID-19. The sequenced sample consisted of peripheral blood. This chain's CDR3 is CATSDYRGQANNEQFF. CDR3 coding DNA: TGTGCCACCAGTGATTACAGGGGGCAAGCGAACAATGAGCAGTTCTTC.